The rows below give T cell receptor beta chains drawn from one sample of a study of T-cell memory formation after mild COVID-19. TCRdb reprocessed the 5' RACE reads via MiXCR and lists one record per CDR3 protein. This sample carries a few hundred thousand distinct CDR3 sequences, over 25% of them seen once, and the ten largest clones take about 13%. The sequenced sample was PBMCs or a T cell subset sorted from them (not recorded which). Every receptor here comes from an adult woman who had mild COVID-19 (a few samples of this study predate the infection). Cell type and time point are not known. CDR3s include the opening cysteine and the closing phenylalanine or tryptophan. D genes are given only for firm matches. For some rows the clone size is stated as once, few or many, or as a class when expanded; others skip it.

j_call d_call clone_size cdr3_length v_call cdr3_aa cdr3_nt
TRBJ2-5 NA NA 13 TRBV6-5 CASSTDRRETQYF TGTGCCAGCAGCACCGACAGACGGGAGACCCAGTACTTC
TRBJ2-2 NA NA 15 TRBV7-6 CASSPRTGNTGELFF TGTGCCAGCAGCCCCAGGACTGGGAACACCGGGGAGCTGTTTTTT
TRBJ2-3 TRBD2 few 17 TRBV11-2 CASSLDFLAGRTDTQYF TGTGCCAGCAGCTTAGATTTCCTAGCGGGTCGTACAGATACGCAGTATTTT
TRBJ2-7 NA NA 15 TRBV6-5 CASSRPGRGPYEQYF TGTGCCAGCAGTCGGCCTGGGCGGGGACCCTACGAGCAGTACTTC
TRBJ2-5 TRBD2 many 14 TRBV7-9 CASSLGGLQETQYF TGCGCCAGCAGCTTGGGAGGGCTCCAAGAGACCCAGTACTTC
TRBJ1-2 NA NA 14 TRBV7-2 CASSLAGTYLGYTF TGTGCCAGCAGCTTAGCCGGCACCTATCTTGGCTACACCTTC
TRBJ2-3 TRBD2 many 18 TRBV5-1 CASSRGTSGGFRTDTQYF TGCGCCAGCTCCCGCGGGACTAGCGGGGGGTTCCGCACAGATACGCAGTATTTT
TRBJ2-1 TRBD1 NA 14 TRBV24-1 CATSAPVRGQGTFF TGTGCCACCAGTGCCCCAGTCCGTGGACAGGGAACGTTCTTC
TRBJ2-1 TRBD2 NA 13 TRBV20-1 CSAREGGRYEQFF TGCAGTGCTAGAGAGGGCGGGAGATATGAGCAGTTCTTC
TRBJ2-5 NA NA 15 TRBV6-5 CASSPSSYGKRTQYF TGTGCCAGCAGTCCTTCGTCCTACGGCAAGAGGACCCAGTACTTC
TRBJ2-2 NA few 14 TRBV5-6 CASSLVSGAGELFF TGTGCCAGCAGCTTGGTATCGGGCGCCGGGGAGCTGTTTTTT
TRBJ2-3 NA NA 18 TRBV5-1 CASSRAPSVGATTDTQYF TGCGCCAGCAGCAGAGCTCCTTCAGTGGGGGCTACCACAGATACGCAGTATTTT